This T cell receptor (beta chain) was recorded in a study of Ad26.COV2.S vaccination and SARS-CoV-2 variants. Study-level information: The study gave Ad26.COV2.S intramuscularly, once or twice 56 days apart.

Repertoires were generated with immunoSEQ multiplex PCR, while TCRdb's copy carries only in-frame clones and drops some. Among 350,000 to 400,000 clones, roughly nine tenths were seen once, and the ten largest hold more than 3%. Note on this clone: Other DNA sequences within the sample encode an identical CDR3.

Described treatment: over 15 received Ad26.COV2.S at low or high dose, single or two shots; 5 received placebo; per-sample allocation not given. Collection of samples fell on day 63 after the first vaccine or placebo injection. Germline V gene lookup returns CDR1 MNHEY and CDR2 SMNVEV (reference sequence). This CDR3 region has 14 residues. The V end was cut by 3 bases, the J end by 10 bases, with 13 bases between. The sequence derives from a person aged 18-65 years who received the Ad26.COV2.S COVID-19 vaccine or a placebo. This chain links TRBV27 with TRBJ1-6; D is undetermined. Material: peripheral blood, obtained in a trial of Ad26.COV2.S vaccine versus placebo. CDR3: CASSLSGLGSPLHF. In nucleotides, the CDR3 is TGTGCCAGCAGTTTGTCCGGGCTGGGGTCACCCCTCCACTTT.